A selection of T cell receptor beta chains follows, all from one sample in a study of cytomegalovirus exposure and HLA in healthy donors. Only in-frame clones appear in the TCRdb table, and some are missing; sequencing was by immunoSEQ multiplex PCR. Counted here are around 300,000 clones, about 66% occurring once; the ten biggest clones make up 2% to 2.5%. The sample consisted of PBMCs. Source of these receptors: a female donor in good health and CMV-seronegative. Both conserved end residues are part of each CDR3. Fields, in order: clone size, J gene, V gene, D gene, CDR3 protein, CDR3 DNA. The D gene is left open where the match is weak. The listing skips clone size in some rows; elsewhere it reads once, few, many or a size class.

. TRBJ2-7 TRBV5-1 . CASSLVAGAYEQYF TGCGCCAGCAGCTTGGTGGCAGGGGCCTACGAGCAGTACTTC
. TRBJ2-1 TRBV7-9 . CASSPPGGAYNEQFF TGTGCCAGCAGCCCCCCTGGCGGGGCCTACAATGAGCAGTTCTTC
. TRBJ1-3 TRBV6-5 . CASSYPTEGWDTIYF TGTGCCAGCAGTTACCCCACCGAGGGATGGGACACCATATATTTT
. TRBJ2-3 TRBV6-5 . CAARQSPSTDTQYF TGTGCCGCGCGGCAGAGCCCTAGCACAGATACGCAGTATTTT
. TRBJ1-1 TRBV7-9 . CASSLAVGPDTEAFF TGTGCCAGCAGCTTGGCGGTGGGTCCCGACACTGAAGCTTTCTTT
once TRBJ2-5 TRBV6-1 . CASSGEQETQYF TGTGCCAGCAGTGGAGAACAAGAGACCCAGTACTTC
. TRBJ1-2 TRBV5-6 TRBD1 CASSDNTGTGGYGYTF TGTGCCAGCAGTGACAATACCGGGACAGGGGGCTATGGCTACACCTTC
. TRBJ1-3 TRBV5-6 TRBD1 CASSSGTGNSGNTIYF TGTGCCAGCAGCTCCGGGACAGGAAATTCAGGAAACACCATATATTTT
. TRBJ2-7 TRBV9 TRBD2 CASSVVEREGSSEQYF TGTGCCAGCAGCGTAGTTGAGCGGGAGGGCTCAAGCGAGCAGTACTTC
once TRBJ2-1 TRBV4-2 . CASSQDLSAGNEQFF TGTGCCAGCAGCCAAGATCTAAGTGCGGGGAATGAGCAGTTCTTC
. TRBJ1-2 TRBV28 . CASIRGDAGGATHGYTF TGTGCCAGCATTAGGGGGGATGCTGGGGGGGCAACACATGGCTACACCTTC
. TRBJ2-5 TRBV10-1 . CASSMRLEETQYF TGCGCCAGCAGTATGCGACTAGAGGAGACCCAGTACTTC
. TRBJ2-2 TRBV5-1 TRBD2 CASSVRGAGELFF TGCGCCAGCAGCGTGCGGGGGGCCGGGGAGCTGTTTTTT
. TRBJ1-1 TRBV6-5 TRBD1 CASSAGTDPNTEAFF TGTGCCAGCAGTGCGGGGACAGACCCGAACACTGAAGCTTTCTTT
. TRBJ2-1 TRBV4-2 . CASSQGGTANEQFF TGTGCCAGCAGCCAAGGGGGGACTGCTAATGAGCAGTTCTTC
. TRBJ1-2 TRBV6-5 TRBD1 CASTLGQGARGYTF TGTGCCAGCACACTGGGACAGGGGGCGAGAGGCTACACCTTC
few TRBJ2-5 TRBV20-1 . CSVEAQETQYF TGCAGTGTAGAAGCTCAAGAGACCCAGTACTTC
. TRBJ2-5 TRBV30 . CAWTGVQETQYF TGTGCCTGGACGGGGGTCCAAGAGACCCAGTACTTC
. TRBJ1-1 TRBV20-1 . CSAGERRF TGCAGTGCTGGGGAGCGGCGTTTT
. TRBJ1-2 TRBV5-1 TRBD1 CASSPDRVGYTF TGCGCCAGCAGCCCGGACAGGGTAGGCTACACCTTC
. TRBJ2-1 TRBV5-4 TRBD2 CASSPRLAGVLNEQFF TGTGCCAGCAGCCCGCGACTAGCGGGGGTGCTCAATGAGCAGTTCTTC
once TRBJ1-5 TRBV27 . CASSLRWAYNQPQHF TGTGCCAGCAGTTTAAGGTGGGCATACAATCAGCCCCAGCATTTT
. TRBJ2-7 TRBV28 . CASRGDNHYEQYF TGTGCCAGCAGGGGAGACAACCACTACGAGCAGTACTTC
. TRBJ2-7 TRBV27 TRBD1 CASSLGGTGDYEQYF TGTGCCAGCAGTTTAGGAGGGACAGGGGACTACGAGCAGTACTTC
. TRBJ1-2 TRBV15 TRBD1 CATSSLRGTGGGRGYTF TGTGCCACCAGCAGCCTCCGCGGGACAGGGGGAGGAAGAGGCTACACCTTC
. TRBJ2-1 TRBV28 TRBD2 CASSKAGTGYNEQFF TGTGCCAGCAGTAAAGCGGGGACTGGATACAATGAGCAGTTCTTC
. TRBJ2-2 TRBV7-9 . CASSSSTGELFF TGTGCCAGCAGCTCCAGTACCGGGGAGCTGTTTTTT
. TRBJ2-5 TRBV2 . CASSEARDQETQYF TGTGCCAGCAGTGAAGCGCGGGACCAAGAGACCCAGTACTTC
. TRBJ1-4 TRBV7-2 . CASSFDSVPTNEKLFF TGTGCCAGCAGCTTTGACAGCGTTCCAACTAATGAAAAACTGTTTTTT
. TRBJ2-7 TRBV7-2 . CASSLDPGIGEQYF TGTGCCAGCAGCTTAGACCCAGGGATCGGGGAGCAGTACTTC
few TRBJ2-3 TRBV7-9 . CASSHPTEGGTDTQYF TGTGCCAGCAGCCATCCGACCGAGGGGGGCACAGATACGCAGTATTTT
. TRBJ2-1 TRBV10-3 TRBD1 CAIKGQGGSYNEQFF TGTGCCATCAAGGGACAGGGGGGATCCTACAATGAGCAGTTCTTC
. TRBJ2-1 TRBV9 TRBD2 CASSARTSGTNEQFF TGTGCCAGCAGCGCCCGGACTAGCGGGACGAATGAGCAGTTCTTC
. TRBJ2-1 TRBV27 TRBD2 CASSLESGTYNEQFF TGTGCCAGCAGTTTAGAGAGCGGGACTTACAATGAGCAGTTCTTC
few TRBJ2-7 TRBV19 TRBD2 CASSPHNVLAGRTYEQYF TGTGCCAGTAGTCCCCACAATGTCCTAGCGGGAAGGACCTACGAGCAGTACTTC
. TRBJ2-5 TRBV7-6 TRBD1 CASSARLGQGGGSQYF TGTGCCAGCAGCGCGCGTCTTGGACAGGGGGGAGGATCCCAGTACTTC
. TRBJ1-5 TRBV19 . CASSRGPTEPQHF TGTGCCAGTAGTCGCGGTCCTACGGAGCCCCAGCATTTT
. TRBJ2-7 TRBV28 TRBD2 CASRTSGMHEQYF TGTGCCAGCAGGACTAGCGGGATGCACGAGCAGTACTTC
. TRBJ2-4 TRBV6-5 . CASSTGLAKNIQYF TGTGCCAGCAGCACGGGGTTAGCCAAAAACATTCAGTACTTC
once TRBJ2-5 TRBV5-1 TRBD2 CASRLAGGPSETQYF TGCGCCAGCAGGCTAGCGGGAGGGCCCTCGGAGACCCAGTACTTC
. TRBJ1-1 TRBV4-1 . CASSQEFRTEAFF TGCGCCAGCAGCCAAGAGTTCAGGACTGAAGCTTTCTTT